This entry describes one T cell receptor beta chain. No antigen is known for it. Germline V CDR1 and CDR2: GTSNPN, SVGIG (reference sequence). Trimming removed 4 bases at V and 2 bases at J, with 22 bases between. The CDR3 is 17 residues long. These data come from a study of cytomegalovirus exposure and HLA in healthy donors. Findings and caveats of the study: In a later analysis, an Asian-associated ancestry cluster reportedly showed fewer N-insertions than the approximately 620-donor mean. Upon later analysis, TCR association rates were observed to vary by HLA locus, being highest for DRB1 and lowest for HLA-C. Some V segments could not be told apart, so they were left out, TRBV6-2 and TRBV6-3 among them. Per a prior analysis, the majority of TCR beta V segments were productive roughly 87% or roughly 30% of the time.

The primer mix had 60 Vbeta and 13 Jbeta primers. Some clones are missing from TCRdb's copy, which holds only in-frame ones; the method was immunoSEQ multiplex PCR. The table has over 80,000 clones, roughly 74% seen once; the top ten hold under 3.5%. Source material: PBMCs. The source is a female donor in good health and CMV-seropositive. This chain links TRBV30 with TRBJ2-3; maybe TRBD1 (6 bases). The CDR3 DNA reads TGTGCCTGGAACCCCTCTCAGACAGGAGGATACACAGATACGCAGTATTTT. Its protein is CAWNPSQTGGYTDTQYF.